These 11 T cell receptor beta chains share one sample of origin, sequenced in a study of T cell responses to AZD1222 COVID-19 vaccine (dated by TCRdb to the early 2020s). What this sample's time point label stands for: about 28 days (+/-7) after the second vaccine dose. The library was made by the immunoSEQ multiplex PCR assay. This is the immuneACCESS table as TCRdb keeps it, with only in-frame sequences that have V and J called. A part of the clones is gone; compared with another copy, unresolved V genes explain less than half, and the rest is unexplained. A total of about 120,000 clones appear in this sample, roughly 90% of them only once. The ten most abundant clones make up 7.9% of the sample. Specimen: peripheral blood, collected 28 days after the second AZD1222 dose. Receptors originate from an adult who received the AZD1222 COVID-19 vaccine.

The rearrangement joins TRBV7-9 to TRBJ1-6; D perhaps matches TRBD1 (5 bases). This CDR3 has 16 amino acids. Looked up from germline, CDR1 is SEHNR and CDR2 is FQNEAQ (reference sequence). Trimming pared 3 bases from V and 0 bases from J, leaving 9 bases between. The CDR3 protein is CASSLGPSSYNSPLHF. Written as DNA, the CDR3 is TGTGCCAGCAGCTTGGGACCTAGCTCCTATAATTCACCCCTCCACTTT.

The chain joins TRBV27 to TRBJ1-6; 8 bases are a match to TRBD1. The trim removed 10 bases at V and 7 bases at J, leaving 3 bases unmatched. CDR1 and CDR2 (germline): MNHEY, SMNVEV (reference sequence). There are 12 residues in the CDR3. CDR3 DNA: TGTGCCACCGGACAGGGAAATTCACCCCTCCACTTT. Protein product: CATGQGNSPLHF.

The chain is built from TRBV28 and TRBJ2-2, with 7 bases identical to TRBD1. This CDR3 comprises 15 residues. Losses at the gene ends were 6 bases for V and 0 bases for J; bases not matched to a gene: 4. The germline gives CDR1 MDHEN, CDR2 SYDVKM. The CDR3: CASSLGGTNTGELFF. CDR3 nucleotides: TGTGCCAGCAGCCTAGGGGGCACGAACACCGGGGAGCTGTTTTTT.

V gene TRBV5-1 combines with J gene TRBJ1-2; a possible D gene is TRBD1 (5 bases). The CDR3 is 14 amino acids. Trimming took off 2 bases at V and 8 bases at J, with 16 bases between the two ends. Germline-derived CDR1 and CDR2 are SGHRS and YFSETQ. The CDR3 sequence: CASSFGGTGLGYTF. As DNA, the CDR3 is TGCGCCAGCAGCTTCGGCGGAACAGGCCTAGGCTACACCTTC.

This chain's CDR3 is CASTRQGASYEQYF. CDR3 coding DNA: TGTGCCAGCACCAGACAGGGGGCCTCCTACGAGCAGTACTTC. This chain uses TRBV2 with TRBJ2-7, with TRBD1 matching 10 bases. The CDR3 extends over 14 amino acids. From germline, CDR1 is SNHLY and CDR2 FYNNEI. Trimming cost V 7 bases and J 0 bases; bases outside gene matches: 3.

The V call is TRBV12-3 or TRBV12-4, the J call TRBJ1-2, with D hard to call. V dropped 3 bases and J dropped 8 bases, with 13 bases sitting between them. CDR3 size: 13 residues. The CDR3 DNA sequence: TGTGCCAGCAGTTTCACGGGTGGCGAAGGCTACACCTTC. It encodes CASSFTGGEGYTF.

This clone appeared once. V usage is TRBV24-1 and J usage is TRBJ2-7; TRBD1 is a possible D gene (5 bases). The CDR3 has 12 residues. Germline lookup yields CDR1 KGHDR and CDR2 SFDVKD. V shed 4 bases and J shed 6 bases, with 9 bases lying between them. As DNA, the CDR3 is TGTGCCACCAGTGACATAGGGGTCGAGCAGTACTTC. Translation: CATSDIGVEQYF.

The rearrangement joins TRBV5-6 to TRBJ1-2; D unresolved. Germline loops: CDR1 SGHDT, CDR2 YYEEEE. V was trimmed by 0 bases and J by 7 bases, leaving 10 bases between them. The CDR3 extends over 13 amino acids. The CDR3 sequence: CASSLGDGVGYTF. CDR3 nucleotides: TGTGCCAGCAGCTTGGGAGACGGGGTTGGCTACACCTTC. Supplemented by reference TRBV5-6 and TRBJ1-2, the full variable domain reads DAGVTQSPTHLIKTRGQQVTLRCSPKSGHDTVSWYQQALGQGPQFIFQYYEEEERQRGNFPDRFSGHQFPNYSSELNVNALLLGDSALYLCASSLGDGVGYTFGSGTRLTVV.

V is TRBV7-9 and J is TRBJ2-1, with D possibly being TRBD1 (6 bases). Germline V gene data show CDR1 as SEHNR and CDR2 as FQNEAQ (reference sequence). Between the trimmed V and J ends, which lost 6 bases and 6 bases, there was a span of 9 bases. The CDR3 totals 12 residues. DNA of the CDR3: TGTGCCAGCAGAGGGGGAGCCAATGAGCAGTTCTTC. Amino acids: CASRGGANEQFF.

The gene calls are TRBV27 and TRBJ2-7, with D maybe TRBD2 (6 bases). The length of the CDR3 is 14 residues. Trimming stripped 10 bases from V and 0 bases from J, with 16 bases between. Germline V lookup: CDR1 MNHEY, CDR2 SMNVEV (reference sequence). CDR3 region: CATKGLSSSYEQYF. In DNA form, the CDR3 reads TGTGCCACCAAGGGACTTTCGTCCTCCTACGAGCAGTACTTC.

V usage is TRBV28 and J usage is TRBJ2-4, with a tentative D call TRBD2 (6 bases). The CDR3 loop spans 15 amino acids. The V and J ends lost 2 bases and 0 bases respectively, with 8 bases between them. Germline CDR1 reads MDHEN; CDR2 reads SYDVKM. The CDR3 is CASSLAGLAKNIQYF. The CDR3 coding sequence is TGTGCCAGCAGTTTAGCGGGGCTAGCCAAAAACATTCAGTACTTC.